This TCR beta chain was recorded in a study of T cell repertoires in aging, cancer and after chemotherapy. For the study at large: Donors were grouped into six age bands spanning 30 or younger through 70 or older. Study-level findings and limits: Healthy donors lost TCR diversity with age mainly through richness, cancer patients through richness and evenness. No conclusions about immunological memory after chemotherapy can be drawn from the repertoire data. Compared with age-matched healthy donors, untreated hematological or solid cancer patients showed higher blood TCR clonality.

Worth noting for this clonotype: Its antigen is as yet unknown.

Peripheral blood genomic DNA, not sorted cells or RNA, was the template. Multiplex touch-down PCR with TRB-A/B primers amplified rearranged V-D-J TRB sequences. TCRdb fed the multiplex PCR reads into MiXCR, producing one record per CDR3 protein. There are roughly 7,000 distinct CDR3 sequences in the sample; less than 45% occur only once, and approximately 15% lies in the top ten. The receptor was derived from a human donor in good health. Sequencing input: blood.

CDR3 amino acids: CASSTTRDRRETQYF. CDR3 nucleotide sequence: TGCGCCAGCAGTACGACCCGGGACAGAAGGGAGACCCAGTACTTC. The chain links TRBV10-1 to TRBJ2-5; TRBD1 matches 7 bases. The germline V gene has CDR1 WNHNN and CDR2 SYGVQD (reference sequence). Trimming cost V 5 bases and J 5 bases; bases outside gene matches: 11. The CDR3 is made up of 15 amino acids.